One sample yielded the 22 T cell receptor beta chains listed below, sequenced in a study of CD8 T cells in ankylosing spondylitis. Study-level points and caveats: A motif of roughly 8 highly homologous TCR beta variants was seen as apparently characteristic of ankylosing spondylitis blood.

The antigens for these receptors are not known. TCRdb reanalysed the 5' RACE reads using MiXCR and keeps one entry per CDR3 protein. This table has about 450,000 distinct CDR3 sequences, 26% appearing once. Sequencing was carried out using blood, either unsorted or a sorted T cell fraction (not recorded which). The receptors originated from a male donor with ankylosing spondylitis.

This clonotype was counted ten times or more. The chain's CDR3 is CASNLGEPSYNEQFF. CDR3 nucleotide sequence: TGCGCCAGCAACCTAGGCGAGCCTTCCTACAATGAGCAGTTCTTC. The chain joins TRBV5-1 to TRBJ2-1; unclear D gene. V was trimmed by 6 bases and J by 1 base, leaving 14 bases between them. There are 15 residues in the CDR3. In germline, CDR1 is SGHRS, CDR2 YFSETQ. The full variable domain, in which reference TRBV5-1 and TRBJ2-1 provide the parts outside the CDR3, is KAGVTQTPRYLIKTRGQQVTLSCSPISGHRSVSWYQQTPGQGLQFLFEYFSETQRNKGNFPGRFSGRQFSNSRSEMNVSTLELGDSALYLCASNLGEPSYNEQFFGPGTRLTVL.

This clonotype was picked up a small number of times. The gene calls are TRBV7-9 and TRBJ1-1; D may be TRBD1 (6 bases). Germline CDR1 reads SEHNR; CDR2 reads FQNEAQ (reference sequence). V was clipped by 8 bases and J by 6 bases, with 13 bases between them. CDR3 length: 12 amino acids. DNA for the CDR3: TGTGCCAGCGAGAGAAACAGGGCTGAAGCTTTCTTT. This sequence encodes CASERNRAEAFF.

The chain combines TRBV7-9 with TRBJ1-1, with D uncertain. The CDR3 runs to 14 residues. The germline V gene encodes CDR1 SEHNR and CDR2 FQNEAQ (reference sequence). The ends were cut back, 0 bases at V and 4 bases at J, with 9 bases in the middle. The CDR3 region has the DNA TGTGCCAGCAGCTTAGCAGGAGTAGGCACTGAAGCTTTCTTT. Protein product: CASSLAGVGTEAFF.

This sequence joins TRBV7-2 and TRBJ2-7, with 7 bases fitting TRBD2. Germline-derived CDR1 and CDR2 are SGHTA and FQGNSA. The CDR3 has 14 residues. J was trimmed by 6 bases and V by 4 bases; bases with no gene match: 9. CDR3: CASSWTPSGAEQYF. CDR3 coding DNA: TGTGCCAGCAGCTGGACCCCCAGCGGGGCCGAGCAGTACTTC.

The chain couples TRBV20-1 to TRBJ2-1; D perhaps matches TRBD2 (5 bases). The germline V gene has CDR1 DFQATT and CDR2 SNEGSKA (reference sequence). The CDR3 contains 15 residues. V lost 6 bases and J 4 bases, leaving 19 bases between the germline ends. CDR3 amino acids: CSAPEVTTTYNEQFF. The CDR3 DNA reads TGCAGTGCCCCCGAAGTGACTACTACGTACAATGAGCAGTTCTTC.

This clonotype was observed a few times. The rearrangement uses TRBV4-1 and TRBJ2-5, with D hard to call. CDR1 is MGHRA and CDR2 is YSYEKL in the germline V gene. The CDR3 loop spans 16 amino acids. Trimming took off 0 bases at V and 3 bases at J, with 14 bases between the two ends. CDR3: CASSQDKGPPEETQYF. For the CDR3, the DNA is TGCGCCAGCAGCCAAGATAAGGGTCCCCCGGAAGAGACCCAGTACTTC.

This clonotype appeared many times. V gene TRBV29-1 combines with J gene TRBJ2-1, with 11 positions matching TRBD2. With 1 base clipped from V and 3 bases from J, the junction kept 5 bases outside the gene matches. The CDR3 spans 16 residues. Germline CDR1 is SQVTM and CDR2 is ANQGSEA. CDR3 amino acids: CSVEGGTSGYYNEQFF. CDR3 DNA sequence: TGCAGCGTTGAAGGCGGGACTAGCGGTTACTACAATGAGCAGTTCTTC.

The rearrangement uses TRBV20-1 and TRBJ2-3, with D possibly being TRBD1 (6 bases). The V and J ends lost 1 base and 6 bases respectively, with 11 bases between them. This CDR3 is built from 13 residues. Germline loops: CDR1 DFQATT, CDR2 SNEGSKA (reference sequence). The CDR3 sequence is CSARVAQGDTQYF. The CDR3, as DNA: TGCAGTGCTAGAGTAGCACAGGGCGATACGCAGTATTTT.

The chain employs TRBV24-1 and TRBJ2-1, with TRBD2 as a possible D gene (5 bases). This CDR3 contains 17 residues. The V end was cut by 4 bases, the J end by 7 bases, with 22 bases between. Germline CDR1 KGHDR, CDR2 SFDVKD. The CDR3 sequence is CATSDPDGERVRNEQFF. DNA of the CDR3: TGTGCCACCAGTGACCCGGACGGGGAGAGGGTTCGAAATGAGCAGTTCTTC.

Of note for this clonotype: The junction shows a germline mismatch at one end, possibly a read error. The chain recombines TRBV11-2 with TRBJ2-6; 9 bases are a match to TRBD1. Germline V gene sequence: CDR1 SGHAT, CDR2 FQNNGV. The CDR3 runs 15 residues. The CDR3 DNA follows: TGTGCCAGCAGCCCTCTGACGGGACAGGGTGGCCAGTGGTCTTTC. Its translation is CASSPLTGQGGQWSF.

The chain has TRBV20-1 and TRBJ2-1, with 7 bases aligning to TRBD2. Trimming cost V 3 bases and J 8 bases; bases outside gene matches: 4. The CDR3 is made up of 12 amino acids. Germline CDR1 is DFQATT and CDR2 is SNEGSKA (reference sequence). CDR3 protein: CSASALADEQFF. The CDR3 coding sequence is TGCAGTGCTAGTGCGCTAGCGGATGAGCAGTTCTTC.

In its sample, this clonotype was seen a few times. The gene calls are TRBV9 and TRBJ2-2, with D tentatively TRBD1 (6 bases). Germline lookup yields CDR1 SGDLS and CDR2 YYNGEE. The CDR3 length is 16 residues. The V end was cut by 0 bases, the J end by 5 bases, with 14 bases between. Written as DNA, the CDR3 is TGTGCCAGCAGCGTAGTCTCAGGGGCTCAGACCGGGGAGCTGTTTTTT. Protein: CASSVVSGAQTGELFF.

The chain links TRBV5-1 to TRBJ2-1, with 12 nucleotides matching TRBD2. From germline, CDR1 is SGHRS and CDR2 YFSETQ. The length of the CDR3 is 14 residues. The junction had 2 bases not matched to a gene; V was cut back by 3 bases and J by 7 bases. Here the CDR3 reads CASSWTSGINEQFF. CDR3 sequence (DNA): TGCGCCAGCAGCTGGACTAGCGGGATTAATGAGCAGTTCTTC.

Many counts were recorded for this clonotype. The chain joins TRBV12-3 or TRBV12-4 to TRBJ2-1; 8 bases agree with TRBD2. The CDR3 loop spans 15 amino acids. V trimming: 4 bases; J trimming: 1 base; junction bases outside the gene matches: 3. The CDR3 region has the DNA TGTGCCAGCAGTTCGTCTAGCGGGTCCTACAATGAGCAGTTCTTC. Translated, it gives CASSSSSGSYNEQFF.

The chain links TRBV11-2 to TRBJ2-1; the match to TRBD2 covers 7 bases. This CDR3 spans 18 amino acids. V was clipped by 3 bases and J by 3 bases; unmatched bases: 14. CDR1 and CDR2 (germline): SGHAT, FQNNGV. The CDR3 sequence is CASSFSKTVAGLYNEQFF. DNA of the CDR3: TGTGCCAGCAGCTTTAGTAAGACCGTAGCGGGCCTCTACAATGAGCAGTTCTTC.

At least ten counts were recorded for this clonotype. V and J are TRBV7-9 and TRBJ1-1; 7 bases align to TRBD1. The CDR3 totals 14 residues. Germline lookup yields CDR1 SEHNR and CDR2 FQNEAQ (reference sequence). After removal of 5 bases from V and 7 bases from J, the junction contained 10 bases not matched to a gene. The CDR3 nucleotides read TGTGCCAGCAGCGCATCTGGGACAGAAAATGAAGCTTTCTTT. Protein sequence: CASSASGTENEAFF.

The V and J genes are TRBV6-6 and TRBJ2-1; the match to TRBD1 covers 9 bases. Germline V gives CDR1 MNHNY, CDR2 SVGAGI (reference sequence). This CDR3 is built from 11 residues. Trimming took 4 bases from V and 13 from J; bases not matched to a gene: 2. CDR3 sequence (DNA): TGTGCCAGCAGTTGGGACAGGGCACAGTTCTTC. Amino acid sequence: CASSWDRAQFF.

The rearrangement uses TRBV27 and TRBJ2-2; D not resolved. The CDR3 runs to 13 residues. Germline CDR1 MNHEY, CDR2 SMNVEV (reference sequence). V was pared by 3 bases and J by 4 bases, with 6 bases between. CDR3 in amino acids: CASSFEFTGELFF. The CDR3 nucleotides are TGTGCCAGCAGTTTTGAGTTCACCGGGGAGCTGTTTTTT.

The chain combines TRBV5-1 with TRBJ2-3; D perhaps matches TRBD2 (5 bases). The CDR3 spans 15 residues. CDR1 and CDR2 (germline): SGHRS, YFSETQ. V was cut by 0 bases and J by 4 bases, with 12 bases left in between. CDR3 loop: CASSLARGISDTQYF. The CDR3 DNA reads as TGCGCCAGCAGCTTGGCCCGAGGGATCTCAGATACGCAGTATTTT.

In DNA form, the CDR3 reads TGCGCCAGCAGTGAGGCTAGCGGGAGAAATACGCAGTATTTT. Translated: CASSEASGRNTQYF. The V and J genes are TRBV10-2 and TRBJ2-3, with TRBD2 matching 10 bases. Germline CDR1 reads WSHSY; CDR2 reads SAAADI. The CDR3 sequence is 14 residues long. V shed 2 bases and J 7 bases; nucleotides not matched to a gene: 3.

The sample holds a few counts of this clonotype. The rearrangement links TRBV12-3 or TRBV12-4 to TRBJ2-3; 12 bases are shared with TRBD2. The CDR3 covers 15 residues. The trim removed 6 bases at V and 7 bases at J, leaving 8 bases unmatched. CDR3 in DNA: TGTGCCAGCAGCCTCGGACTAGCGGGGACTAATACGCAGTATTTT. Translating it yields CASSLGLAGTNTQYF.

This clonotype was seen only a few times. The V gene is TRBV3-1, the J gene TRBJ2-7; D is ambiguous. Germline CDR1 and CDR2: LGHDT and YNNKEL (reference sequence). Deletions cut 1 base from V and 4 bases from J, with 8 bases between. CDR3 length: 13 amino acids. The CDR3 sequence is CASSQVPEYEQYV. The CDR3 DNA is TGTGCCAGCAGCCAAGTTCCCGAGTACGAGCAGTACGTC.